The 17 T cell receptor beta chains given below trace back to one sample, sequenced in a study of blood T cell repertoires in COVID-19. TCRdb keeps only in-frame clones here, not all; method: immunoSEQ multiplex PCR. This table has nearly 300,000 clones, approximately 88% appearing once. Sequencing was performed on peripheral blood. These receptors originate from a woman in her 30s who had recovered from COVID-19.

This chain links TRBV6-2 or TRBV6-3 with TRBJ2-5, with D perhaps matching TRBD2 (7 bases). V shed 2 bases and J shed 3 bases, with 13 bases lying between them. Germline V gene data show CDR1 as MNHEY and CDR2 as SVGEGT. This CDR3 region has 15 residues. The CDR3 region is CASSYGGAAEETQYF. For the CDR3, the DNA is TGTGCCAGCAGTTACGGGGGGGCGGCGGAAGAGACCCAGTACTTC.

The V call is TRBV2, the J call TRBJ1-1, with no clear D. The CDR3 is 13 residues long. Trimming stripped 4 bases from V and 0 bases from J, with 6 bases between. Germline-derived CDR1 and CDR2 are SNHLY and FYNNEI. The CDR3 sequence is CASSVVVNTEAFF. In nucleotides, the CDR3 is TGTGCCAGCAGTGTGGTAGTGAACACTGAAGCTTTCTTT. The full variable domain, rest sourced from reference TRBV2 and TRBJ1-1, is EPEVTQTPSHQVTQMGQEVILRCVPISNHLYFYWYRQILGQKVEFLVSFYNNEISEKSEIFDDQFSVERPDGSNFTLKIRSTKLEDSAMYFCASSVVVNTEAFFGQGTRLTVV.

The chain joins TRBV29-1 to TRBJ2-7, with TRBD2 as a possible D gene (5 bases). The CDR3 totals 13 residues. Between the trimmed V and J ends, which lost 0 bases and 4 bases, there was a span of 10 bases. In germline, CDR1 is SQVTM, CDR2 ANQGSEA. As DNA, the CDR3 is TGCAGCGTTGAAGATCGGGAAGATTACGAGCAGTACTTC. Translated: CSVEDREDYEQYF.

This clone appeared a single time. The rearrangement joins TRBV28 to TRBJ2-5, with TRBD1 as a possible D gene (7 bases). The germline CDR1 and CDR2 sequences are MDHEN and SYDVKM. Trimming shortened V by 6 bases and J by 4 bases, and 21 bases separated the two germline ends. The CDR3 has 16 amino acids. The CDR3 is CASSASRAGGGETQYF. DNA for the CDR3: TGTGCCAGCAGCGCCTCCCGGGCAGGGGGAGGAGAGACCCAGTACTTC. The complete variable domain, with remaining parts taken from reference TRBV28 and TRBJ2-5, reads DVKVTQSSRYLVKRTGEKVFLECVQDMDHENMFWYRQDPGLGLRLIYFSYDVKMKEKGDIPEGYSVSREKKERFSLILESASTNQTSMYLCASSASRAGGGETQYFGPGTRLLVL.

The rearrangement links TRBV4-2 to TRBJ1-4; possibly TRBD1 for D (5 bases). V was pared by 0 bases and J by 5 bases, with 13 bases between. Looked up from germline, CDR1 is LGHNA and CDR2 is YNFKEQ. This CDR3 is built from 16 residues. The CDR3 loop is CASSQDTSGPNEKLFF. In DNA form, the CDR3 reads TGTGCCAGCAGCCAAGATACGTCAGGGCCCAATGAAAAACTGTTTTTT.

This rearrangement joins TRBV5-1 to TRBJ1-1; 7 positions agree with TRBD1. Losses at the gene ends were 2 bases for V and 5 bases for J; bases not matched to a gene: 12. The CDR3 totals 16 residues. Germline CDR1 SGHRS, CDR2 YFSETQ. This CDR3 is CASSLSLRQGLTEAFF. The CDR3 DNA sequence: TGCGCCAGCAGCTTATCCCTCCGACAGGGATTGACTGAAGCTTTCTTT. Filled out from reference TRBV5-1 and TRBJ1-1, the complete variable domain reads KAGVTQTPRYLIKTRGQQVTLSCSPISGHRSVSWYQQTPGQGLQFLFEYFSETQRNKGNFPGRFSGRQFSNSRSEMNVSTLELGDSALYLCASSLSLRQGLTEAFFGQGTRLTVV.

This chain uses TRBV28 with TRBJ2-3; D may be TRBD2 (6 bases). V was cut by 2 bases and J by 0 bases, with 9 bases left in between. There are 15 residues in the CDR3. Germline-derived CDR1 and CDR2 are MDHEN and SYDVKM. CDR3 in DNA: TGTGCCAGCAGTTTAGGCGGGGACAGCACAGATACGCAGTATTTT. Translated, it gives CASSLGGDSTDTQYF.

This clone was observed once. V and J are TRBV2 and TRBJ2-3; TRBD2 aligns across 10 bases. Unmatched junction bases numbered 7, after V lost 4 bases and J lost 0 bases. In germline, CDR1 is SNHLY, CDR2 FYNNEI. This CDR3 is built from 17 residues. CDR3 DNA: TGTGCCAGCAGTGTCTATAGCGGGGGGACTAGCACAGATACGCAGTATTTT. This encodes CASSVYSGGTSTDTQYF.

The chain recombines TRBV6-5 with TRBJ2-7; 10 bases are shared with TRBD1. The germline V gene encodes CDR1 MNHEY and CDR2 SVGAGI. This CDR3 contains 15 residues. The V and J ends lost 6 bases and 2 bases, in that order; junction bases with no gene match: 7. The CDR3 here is CASRSEGQGTYEQYF. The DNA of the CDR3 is TGTGCCAGCAGGTCGGAGGGACAGGGGACCTACGAGCAGTACTTC.

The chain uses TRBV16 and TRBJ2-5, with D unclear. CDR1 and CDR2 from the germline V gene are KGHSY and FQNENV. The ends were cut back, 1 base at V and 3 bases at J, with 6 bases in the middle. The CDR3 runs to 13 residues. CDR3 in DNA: TGTGCCAGCAGCCAATTTTTAGAAGAGACCCAGTACTTC. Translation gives CASSQFLEETQYF.

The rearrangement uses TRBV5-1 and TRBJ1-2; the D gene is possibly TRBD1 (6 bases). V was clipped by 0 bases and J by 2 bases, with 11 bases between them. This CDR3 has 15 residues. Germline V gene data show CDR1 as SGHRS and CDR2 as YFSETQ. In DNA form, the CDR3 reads TGCGCCAGCAGCTTGGGAGAGGGGACAAACTATGGCTACACCTTC. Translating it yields CASSLGEGTNYGYTF.

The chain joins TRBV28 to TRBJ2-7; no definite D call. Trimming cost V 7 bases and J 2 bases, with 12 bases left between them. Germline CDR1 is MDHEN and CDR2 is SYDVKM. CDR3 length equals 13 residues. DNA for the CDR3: TGTGCCAGCATTGGCAGGCGACCCTACGAGCAGTACTTC. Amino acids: CASIGRRPYEQYF.

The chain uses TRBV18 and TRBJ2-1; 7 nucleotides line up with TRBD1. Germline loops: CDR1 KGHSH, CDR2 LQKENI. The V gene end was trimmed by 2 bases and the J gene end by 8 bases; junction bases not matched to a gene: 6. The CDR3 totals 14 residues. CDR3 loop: CASSPNNQGDEQFF. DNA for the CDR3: TGTGCCAGCTCACCAAACAATCAGGGGGATGAGCAGTTCTTC.

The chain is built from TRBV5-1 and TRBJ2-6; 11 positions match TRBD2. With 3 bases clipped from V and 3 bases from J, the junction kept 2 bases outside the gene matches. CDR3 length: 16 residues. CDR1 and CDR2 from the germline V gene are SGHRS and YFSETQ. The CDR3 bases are TGCGCCAGCAGCTCCCTAGCGGGGGGTGGGGCCAACGTCCTGACTTTC. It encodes CASSSLAGGGANVLTF.

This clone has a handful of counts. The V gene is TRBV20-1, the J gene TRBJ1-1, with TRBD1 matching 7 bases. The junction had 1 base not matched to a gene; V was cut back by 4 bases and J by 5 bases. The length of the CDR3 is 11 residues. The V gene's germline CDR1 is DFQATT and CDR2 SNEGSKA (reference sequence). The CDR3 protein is CSATTGTEAFF. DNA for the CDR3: TGCAGTGCTACGACAGGGACTGAAGCTTTCTTT.

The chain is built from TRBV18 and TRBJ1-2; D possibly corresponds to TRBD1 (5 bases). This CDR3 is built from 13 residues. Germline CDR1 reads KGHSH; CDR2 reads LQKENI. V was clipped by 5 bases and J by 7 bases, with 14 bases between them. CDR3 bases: TGTGCCAGCTCAAATGCGGGGCGGTCTGGCTACACCTTC. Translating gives CASSNAGRSGYTF. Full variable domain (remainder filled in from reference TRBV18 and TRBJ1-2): NAGVMQNPRHLVRRRGQEARLRCSPMKGHSHVYWYRQLPEEGLKFMVYLQKENIIDESGMPKERFSAEFPKEGPSILRIQQVVRGDSAAYFCASSNAGRSGYTFGSGTRLTVV.

CDR3 sequence (DNA): TGTGCCAGCACTCGGAGGTCCAGTAACTATGGCTACACCTTC. It encodes CASTRRSSNYGYTF. This rearrangement joins TRBV28 to TRBJ1-2; the D is unclear. The CDR3 extends over 14 amino acids. Germline CDR1 reads MDHEN; CDR2 reads SYDVKM. Trimming left V 7 bases short and J 1 base short, with 13 bases between.